This T cell receptor (beta chain) was recovered during a study of T-cell memory formation after mild COVID-19. Study details: Each donor largely had its own TCR clusters. Study-wide points: There were some responding clones in pre-infection memory, which suggested that cross-reactive memory had joined.

This clonotype turned up a few times. Its cognate antigen is unknown. There are 12 residues in the CDR3. The V gene lost 4 bases and the J gene lost 7 bases, with 8 bases spanning the gap. Germline values: CDR1 MNHEY, CDR2 SMNVEV (reference sequence). Using constant-segment primers, 5'RACE produced TCR alpha and TCR beta cDNA libraries carrying sample barcodes and UMIs. TCRdb reprocessed the 5' RACE reads via MiXCR and lists one record per CDR3 protein. This sample has about 300,000 distinct CDR3 sequences, with less than 20% found just once. This rearrangement joins TRBV27 to TRBJ2-4; weak D call: TRBD1 (6 bases). Sequencing used PBMCs or a T cell subset sorted from them (not recorded which). The sequence was obtained from a man aged 18-30 years who had mild COVID-19 (a few samples of this study predate the infection). Cell type and time point are not known. In DNA form, the CDR3 reads TGTGCCAGCAGTTCCCAGGGGAACATTCAGTACTTC. Translating it yields CASSSQGNIQYF.